This T cell receptor beta chain derives from a study of control samples from healthy donors and cancer patients. V shed 5 bases and J shed 10 bases, with 12 bases lying between them. Germline CDR1 is SGHNT and CDR2 is YENEEA. The CDR3 covers 13 residues. Produced via immunoSEQ multiplex PCR; TCRdb's table is partial and in-frame only. Seen here are 150,000 to 200,000 clones, roughly 89% observed once, and the top ten hold roughly 1.6%. The sequence came from a woman in her twenties or thirties in good health. The specimen sequenced was blood. The chain combines TRBV11-3 with TRBJ1-6, with a weak D call TRBD1 (5 bases). CDR3 coding DNA: TGTGCCAGCAGCCTCTTGACAGCCTCACCCCTCCACTTT. Translation gives CASSLLTASPLHF.